Listed below are T cell receptor beta chains from one sample, sequenced in a study of T cells in Graves' hyperthyroidism and ophthalmopathy. TCRdb processed the multiplex PCR reads anew with MiXCR; each CDR3 protein has one entry. The profile shows some 500,000 distinct CDR3 sequences, less than 25% of them singletons. Sample: blood. Receptors originate from a woman aged 25 to 39 with Graves' ophthalmopathy. Each CDR3 is given with its conserved first and last residue. Each record gives: clone size, V gene, D gene, J gene, CDR3 protein, CDR3 DNA. A D gene is named only where the DNA matches it firmly. A row's size may be missing; if present it is once, few, many or a size class.

many,TRBV6-5,TRBD2,TRBJ2-7,CASSYSGEGTYEQYF,TGTGCCAGCAGTTACTCCGGGGAGGGAACCTACGAGCAGTACTTC
-,TRBV24-1,-,TRBJ2-7,CATSDQGGTSEQYF,TGTGCCACCAGTGACCAGGGCGGGACGTCCGAGCAGTACTTC
few,TRBV27,-,TRBJ1-1,CASRGYGGSTEAFF,TGTGCCAGCAGAGGTTACGGAGGTAGCACTGAAGCTTTCTTT
-,TRBV7-9,-,TRBJ2-7,CASSLYRDNNYEQYF,TGTGCCAGCAGCCTCTACCGGGACAATAACTACGAGCAGTACTTC
many,TRBV24-1,-,TRBJ1-2,CATSDPGRFGYTF,TGTGCCACCAGTGATCCTGGAAGATTCGGCTACACCTTC
many,TRBV6-4,TRBD2,TRBJ2-7,CASPLETSETYEQYF,TGTGCCAGTCCCTTGGAGACTAGCGAAACCTACGAGCAGTACTTC
-,TRBV28,-,TRBJ2-5,CASSPQGEQTQYF,TGTGCCAGCAGTCCACAGGGAGAACAGACCCAGTACTTC
many,TRBV27,TRBD1,TRBJ2-7,CASTLDRGLYEQYF,TGTGCCAGCACCTTGGACAGGGGGCTTTACGAGCAGTACTTC
many,TRBV7-3,-,TRBJ2-3,CASSLFGGSADTQYF,TGTGCCAGCAGCTTATTTGGGGGGAGCGCAGATACGCAGTATTTT
-,TRBV6-1,TRBD2,TRBJ2-5,CASGLAVQETQYF,TGTGCCAGCGGACTAGCGGTCCAAGAGACCCAGTACTTC
many,TRBV25-1,-,TRBJ2-7,CASTGINYEQYF,TGTGCCAGCACAGGGATCAACTACGAGCAGTACTTC
-,TRBV28,-,TRBJ1-1,CASSLGGEGEAFF,TGTGCCAGCAGTTTAGGAGGGGAAGGTGAAGCTTTCTTT
few,TRBV18,-,TRBJ2-7,CASSSKGDYEQYF,TGTGCCAGCTCGTCTAAGGGTGACTACGAGCAGTACTTC
-,TRBV5-1,TRBD2,TRBJ2-3,CASSFGGEISDTQYF,TGCGCCAGCAGCTTCGGGGGGGAGATCTCAGATACGCAGTATTTT
-,TRBV6-1,TRBD1,TRBJ2-7,CASIFAGTGGYEQYF,TGTGCCAGCATCTTCGCCGGGACAGGGGGGTACGAGCAGTACTTC
many,TRBV6-1,-,TRBJ2-5,CASSAVWASQETQYF,TGTGCCAGCAGTGCGGTTTGGGCGAGCCAAGAGACCCAGTACTTC
-,TRBV12-3/TRBV12-4,TRBD1,TRBJ1-1,CASSLNRGHAFF,TGTGCCAGCAGTTTAAACAGGGGGCATGCTTTCTTT
-,TRBV2,-,TRBJ1-5,CASSEISLSNQPQHF,TGTGCCAGCAGTGAAATATCGCTTAGCAATCAGCCCCAGCATTTT
-,TRBV2,-,TRBJ1-5,CASSELGNSNQPQHF,TGTGCCAGCAGTGAGCTAGGGAATAGCAATCAGCCCCAGCATTTT
many,TRBV6-1,-,TRBJ1-1,CASYRGRVNTEAFF,TGTGCCAGCTATCGGGGCAGGGTGAACACTGAAGCTTTCTTT